The subject of this entry is one TCR beta chain. What antigen it recognizes has not been identified. Per-base quality was not reported, and no clone a single base away is much larger than it. Per the germline V gene (reference sequence), SEHNR is the CDR1 and FQNEAQ is the CDR2. The CDR3 holds 15 amino acids from the cysteine to the phenylalanine. Only the CDR3 DNA is retained, 45 bases long and in frame from the first base. In total, around 600 healthy bone marrow donors made up the cohort. All cohort members were sampled while nominally healthy, although unrecorded immune exposures were likely present. The donor was CMV seronegative and belonged to the group of 352 seronegative cohort members. A peripheral blood sample was provided by each donor, and peripheral blood mononuclear cells were used for TCR beta sequencing. The Qiagen DNeasy Blood Extraction Kit was used to extract genomic DNA from the blood cell samples.

Library preparation employed the immunoSEQ multiplex PCR assay. For the multiplex PCR, a mixture combining 60 forward primers for TCR Vbeta segments and 13 reverse primers for TCR Jbeta segments was used. A multiplex PCR assay on genomic DNA amplified the CDR3 region of rearranged TCR beta genes. On the Illumina HiSeq System, the amplified TCR beta libraries were sequenced as 87-base-pair reads. Per the authors' processing: Across the roughly 670 repertoires, a later analysis counted tens of millions of unique TCR beta chains, roughly 11 million of which were shared by at least two donors. Raw reads were error-corrected and collapsed into unique sequences by a nearest-neighbor algorithm in which closely related sequences were merged to remove PCR and sequencing errors. To assign V, D and J gene segments, CDR3 sequences were aligned to IMGT reference sequences. For a sequence to be retained, a match of at least six nucleotides to both a V gene segment and a J gene segment was required. A rearrangement was called productive if the CDR3 had no stop codons and remained in frame with V and J, and every other rearrangement was called non-productive. CDR3 was defined by IMGT convention, running from the second conserved V-encoded cysteine to the conserved J-encoded phenylalanine. The earlier analysis of about 570 of the donors excluded any sequence lacking an unambiguous match to a single V gene segment. In an earlier analysis of several hundred of the donors, a V segment was called functional when productive rearrangements were above 56.7%, and segregating when the standard deviation between donors exceeded 5%. A statistical classification framework was developed to diagnose cytomegalovirus status using the catalog of TCR beta chain sequences. V and J gene assignment, in a later analysis, came from comparing TCR nucleotide sequences with IMGT/GENE-DB human TR gene sequences. In a later analysis, CDR3 sequences and most-parsimonious VDJ recombination scenarios were assigned using the TCRdist pipeline. A later analysis defined each TCR beta chain by its CDR3 amino acid sequence plus V-gene family, and excluded reads lacking a unique V-gene family. A later analysis removed roughly 590 highly shared, low-generation-probability nucleotide sequences to deal with suspected cross-contamination and a sequencing artifact. A later analysis calculated a clonal expansion index for each public chain from normalized within-repertoire ranks of inferred template counts. A later analysis computed generation probabilities with a VDJ recombination model fitted to out-of-frame rearrangements, and checked the results against IGoR. Hypergeometric tests were used in a later analysis to score TCR-TCR, TCR-HLA and TCR-CMV co-occurrence, with a repertoire-size bias correction applied to the TCR pairs. In a later analysis, false discovery rates were estimated by permuting HLA or CMV assignments 20 times. A later analysis grouped co-occurring TCRs with DBSCAN, adding TCRdist sequence similarity when clustering within HLA-allele-positive subsets. For co-occurrence clustering, repertoires with fewer than 30,000 or more than 120,000 public chains were excluded, along with roughly five repertoires with anomalous nucleotide sharing. Entries here come from immuneACCESS through TCRdb and include only in-frame sequences with V and J called. Some clones fail to appear in such tables; in the studies checked, an unresolved V gene covers under half of the shortfall, and the cause of the remainder is unknown. The V and J calls and the clone size are those of that table, but D and trimming were determined from the DNA. The table for this sample lists about 160,000 clones; roughly 80% of them were counted only once. Approximately 1.9% of the sample is held by the ten biggest clonotypes.

This sample stems from a study of cytomegalovirus exposure and HLA in healthy donors (dated by TCRdb to the late 2010s). In terms of the full investigation: An earlier analysis of several hundred of the donors reported about 250 Gb of sequence data and roughly 110 million unique TCR beta sequences from 150 million to 200 million T cells. An early release that covered roughly 600 HLA-typed donors contained approximately 290 gigabases of sequencing data and 85 million to 100 million unique TCR sequences. The genetic ancestry cluster associated with self-reported Caucasian donors included about 81% of the roughly 400 genotyped donors. The study aimed to test whether signatures of past pathogen exposure could be identified by cataloging public T cell receptors. The T cell repertoires of 670 or so subjects were profiled by immunosequencing and related to cytomegalovirus serostatus. Besides the first cohort of approximately 710 subjects, a separate validation cohort made up of roughly 120 different subjects was used. The study combined high-throughput TCR immunosequencing, statistical association of individual TCRs with disease status, and machine learning to predict cytomegalovirus infection status. A later analysis re-examined previously published TCR beta repertoires from around 670 donors and added high-resolution HLA genotyping to investigate patterns of TCR occurrence. The later analysis used no new phenotypic data to find candidate immune exposures, relying instead on TCR beta sequences and their occurrence across donors. An earlier analysis of approximately 500 of the donors applied high-throughput TCR beta sequencing to assess whether each TCR beta V gene segment acted as functional or pseudogenic. Donor age, sex, ethnicity and CMV serostatus were collected together with the repertoire data. A later genetic analysis used genome-wide SNP genotypes for 398 of the 666 donors, treating that subset as a discovery cohort. Every repertoire in the discovery cohort had been generated on one and the same sequencing platform. HLA typing included class I and class II loci at four-digit resolution. The number of typed donors differed by locus: roughly 629-640 for A, B, C, DRB1 and DQB1; about 520 for DQA1; 606 for DPA1; and 400 to 480 for DPB1. Roughly five DR-DQ haplotypes were handled as single units for association and clustering because linkage in the cohort was strong. On average, approximately 250,000 unique TCR beta nucleotide sequences were sequenced per donor among about 400 genotyped donors of the cohort, with roughly 18% of those sequences being non-productive. General findings and caveats noted by the study authors: Compared with equally common non-associated chains, HLA-associated TCR beta chains in a later analysis were more clonally expanded and had lower generation probabilities. For the cohort, immune exposure information was limited to CMV serostatus. Correlated functional status among segregating V segments might reflect linkage disequilibrium, but an unknown experimental factor could not be ruled out. A few of the identified cytomegalovirus-associated TCR beta chains were confirmed in vitro to be specific for cytomegalovirus antigens. Specific HLA alleles were associated with 15,000 to 20,000 TCR beta sequences at a false discovery rate of 0.05 in a later analysis. A further reported finding was that TCR beta sequences accurately predicted the HLA-A and HLA-B alleles for most subjects in the first cohort. A later analysis found that TCR association rates varied across HLA loci, with DRB1 alleles showing the most associated TCRs and HLA-C alleles the fewest. A cluster of highly shared sequence variants was judged likely to represent a technical artifact of the sequencing pipeline. In both the original and validation cohorts, the classifier was reported to diagnose cytomegalovirus status with high specificity and sensitivity. Presence/absence analyses assumed roughly uniform sequencing depth across donors, an assumption that may not hold. In this cohort, only TCR beta chains were sequenced, and detectable features were limited by the absence of alpha or paired-chain data. A later genetic analysis reported fewer N-insertions in productive TCRs among donors in an Asian-associated ancestry cluster than the roughly 640-donor mean. According to a later analysis, parvovirus B19, influenza, CMV and Epstein-Barr virus appeared linked to several top co-occurrence clusters. The earlier analysis of fewer than 750 of the donors excluded some 15 rarely observed V segments, including chromosome 9 orphons, because counts were too low. The authors suggested that the approach could potentially be generalized to other disease states and immunological phenotypes. When HLA alleles, especially DR and DQ, strongly co-occurred, attributing TCR associations to individual alleles was difficult. Most TCR sequences were observed very rarely across donors, whereas some public TCRs were present in many individuals. The 87-base-pair reads could not distinguish some IMGT-functional V segments, including TRBV6-2 and TRBV6-3, so those segments were excluded. Because HLA typing was missing for some donors at each locus, association tests included only the typed subset. In an earlier analysis of approximately 590 of the donors, most TCR beta V segments were observed in productive rearrangements about 87% or about 30% of the time, broadly matching IMGT annotations. A later genetic analysis associated a missense DCLRE1C variant with V-gene and J-gene trimming of TCR beta chains, and an independent cohort replicated the association. A later analysis found that most CMV-associated TCR beta chains appeared HLA-restricted, with HLA associations seemingly driven largely by CMV exposure. The study listed 164 TCR beta chains as associated with cytomegalovirus.

This TCR derives from a man younger than 35 in good health and CMV-seronegative. Sequencing was done on a sample of PBMCs. This sequence uses TRBV7-9 and TRBJ2-5; 10 bases in the middle match TRBD1. The end of the DNA is better explained by TRBJ2-7, so the J call may be wrong. In nucleotides, the sequence is TGTGCCAGCACCCAGGGGACAGGGGACTCCTACGAGCAGTACTTC. This codes for CASTQGTGDSYEQYF.